This entry lists 21 T cell receptor beta chains sequenced from one sample in a study of robustness of blood B and T cell sequencing. The template for TCR beta quantification was mRNA, not genomic DNA. cDNA synthesis used template switching with a 5' universal priming oligo. A 12-nucleotide random UMI in the template-switch oligo labeled every cDNA molecule. TCRdb ran MiXCR on the PCR reads and lists one entry per CDR3 protein. The repertoire includes 3,000 to 4,000 distinct CDR3 sequences, roughly half of them detected once, and 20% to 25% sits in the top ten. Input material: peripheral blood. Receptor source: a human donor in good health.

The chain carries TRBV12-3 or TRBV12-4 and TRBJ1-1; D is ambiguous. This CDR3 region has 13 residues. Trimming left V 2 bases short and J 1 base short, with 5 bases between. CDR3 residues: CASSLSENTEAFF. The CDR3 DNA sequence: TGTGCCAGCAGTTTATCGGAGAACACTGAAGCTTTCTTT.

For the CDR3, the DNA is TGTGCCATCAGTGAGTCGAAGGGGGAAGCTTTCTTT. It encodes CAISESKGEAFF. This chain connects TRBV10-3 to TRBJ1-1, with D possibly being TRBD1 (5 bases). The CDR3 is made up of 12 amino acids. Trimming removed 0 bases at V and 8 bases at J, with 7 bases between. CDR1 and CDR2 (germline): ENHRY, SYGVKD.

This clonotype was seen more than once but under ten times. The chain couples TRBV6-5 to TRBJ1-1; D gene ambiguous. The CDR3 loop spans 14 amino acids. V was shortened by 0 bases and J by 5 bases, with 10 bases between the two germline ends. The germline V gene encodes CDR1 MNHEY and CDR2 SVGAGI. The CDR3, as DNA: TGTGCCAGCAGTTACTCTCGGCACTTTACTGAAGCTTTCTTT. It is translated as CASSYSRHFTEAFF.

The chain carries TRBV29-1 and TRBJ2-7; D tentatively reads TRBD1 or TRBD2 (5 bases each). The CDR3 length is 12 residues. Germline V gene lookup returns CDR1 SQVTM and CDR2 ANQGSEA. V lost 3 bases and J lost 3, with 9 bases in between. The CDR3 here is CSVDGTGYEQYF. The CDR3 DNA reads TGCAGCGTTGATGGGACGGGCTACGAGCAGTACTTC.

The V call is TRBV6-1, the J call TRBJ2-1, with 8 bases fitting TRBD1. Germline trimming cut 11 bases from V and 3 bases from J; bases unmatched to any gene: 9. Germline lookup yields CDR1 MNHNS and CDR2 SASEGT. CDR3 length equals 14 residues. The CDR3 loop reads CALRAGTGYNEQFF. The CDR3 DNA is TGTGCCCTCCGCGCGGGGACAGGCTACAATGAGCAGTTCTTC.

The chain employs TRBV5-5 and TRBJ2-1; TRBD2 matches 11 bases. This CDR3 comprises 15 residues. The V gene end was trimmed by 4 bases and the J gene end by 6 bases; junction bases not matched to a gene: 6. Germline V lookup: CDR1 SGHKS, CDR2 YYEKEE (reference sequence). The CDR3 DNA reads TGTGCCAGCAGCCTGCTAGCGGGGGGCGGCAATGAGCAGTTCTTC. Translation: CASSLLAGGGNEQFF.

This clonotype was recorded a few times. The J gene is TRBJ1-1, the V gene TRBV5-1, with a weak D call TRBD1 (5 bases). Trimming removed 3 bases from V and 1 base from J, with 10 bases in between. The CDR3 is 14 amino acids. In germline, CDR1 is SGHRS, CDR2 YFSETQ. CDR3 nucleotides: TGCGCCAGCAGCTCGGGACCTCCGAACACTGAAGCTTTCTTT. This translates into CASSSGPPNTEAFF.

The rearrangement joins TRBV29-1 to TRBJ2-3; 12 bases map to TRBD2. There are 16 residues in the CDR3. V was clipped by 7 bases and J by 1 base; unmatched bases: 9. Germline V gene lookup returns CDR1 SQVTM and CDR2 ANQGSEA. DNA for the CDR3: TGCAGCGCCCCCCCTGGACTAGCGGGGCGCACAGATACGCAGTATTTT. Protein: CSAPPGLAGRTDTQYF.

V usage is TRBV5-1 and J usage is TRBJ1-3; D gene uncertain. Trimming cost V 4 bases and J 0 bases, with 11 bases left between them. CDR1 and CDR2 from the germline V gene are SGHRS and YFSETQ. The CDR3 runs 15 residues. The DNA for the CDR3 is TGCGCCAGCAGCGGTGGAGGCCTCTCTGGAAACACCATATATTTT. Translation gives CASSGGGLSGNTIYF. Drawing the rest from reference TRBV5-1 and TRBJ1-3, the complete variable domain is KAGVTQTPRYLIKTRGQQVTLSCSPISGHRSVSWYQQTPGQGLQFLFEYFSETQRNKGNFPGRFSGRQFSNSRSEMNVSTLELGDSALYLCASSGGGLSGNTIYFGEGSWLTVV.

This clonotype showed up just a few times. The gene calls are TRBV15 and TRBJ2-7; 9 bases map to TRBD1. J gave up 2 bases and V 1 base, and 0 bases lay outside the gene matches. This CDR3 comprises 14 residues. The germline V gene encodes CDR1 LNHNV and CDR2 YYDKDF (reference sequence). The CDR3 nucleotides read TGTGCCACCAGCAGAGGACAGGGGGCCTACGAGCAGTACTTC. Translation: CATSRGQGAYEQYF. Together with reference TRBV15 and TRBJ2-7, the CDR3 gives the full variable domain: DAMVIQNPRYQVTQFGKPVTLSCSQTLNHNVMYWYQQKSSQAPKLLFHYYDKDFNNEADTPDNFQSRRPNTSFCFLDIRSPGLGDTAMYLCATSRGQGAYEQYFGPGTRLTVT.

This sequence joins TRBV4-2 and TRBJ1-1; TRBD1 matches 11 bases. This CDR3 has 16 residues. The germline V gene encodes CDR1 LGHNA and CDR2 YNFKEQ. Trimming took 4 bases from V and 5 from J; bases not matched to a gene: 9. The CDR3 loop is CASSRGTGGWGTEAFF. For the CDR3, the DNA is TGTGCCAGCAGCCGGGGGACAGGGGGTTGGGGGACTGAAGCTTTCTTT.

The chain carries TRBV10-3 and TRBJ1-1; the match to TRBD1 covers 8 bases. This CDR3 has 15 amino acids. Looked up from germline, CDR1 is ENHRY and CDR2 is SYGVKD. Trimming cost V 7 bases and J 5 bases; bases outside gene matches: 12. DNA of the CDR3: TGTGCCATCAATGGACAGGGAAGCCTGCTGACTGAAGCTTTCTTT. Translated: CAINGQGSLLTEAFF.

The CDR3 spells CASSLAGPEYGYTF. CDR3 in DNA: TGTGCCAGCAGCTTGGCCGGTCCAGAATATGGCTACACCTTC. This chain uses TRBV5-5 with TRBJ1-2; unclear D gene. The CDR3 runs 14 residues. CDR1 SGHKS and CDR2 YYEKEE come from the germline V gene (reference sequence). V gave up 0 bases and J gave up 5 bases, with 11 bases separating them.

This clonotype was seen only once. This sequence joins TRBV5-1 and TRBJ2-1; perhaps D is TRBD1 or TRBD2 (5 bases each). From germline, CDR1 is SGHRS and CDR2 YFSETQ. The CDR3 is 11 amino acids. Trimming took off 2 bases at V and 10 bases at J, with 7 bases between the two ends. The CDR3 nucleotides read TGCGCCAGCAGCTTTGGGACGGAGCAGTTCTTC. Its translation: CASSFGTEQFF.

This clonotype was observed once. The genes are TRBV12-3 or TRBV12-4 and TRBJ2-6; the match to TRBD1 covers 10 bases. The CDR3 runs to 17 residues. V shed 7 bases and J 4 bases; nucleotides not matched to a gene: 10. The CDR3 bases are TGTGCCAGCACCCCGGGACAGGGGCTTTCAGGGGCCAACGTCCTGACTTTC. Its translation is CASTPGQGLSGANVLTF.

The chain combines TRBV28 with TRBJ1-3; D gene uncertain. V was cut by 4 bases and J by 0 bases, with 10 bases left in between. Per germline, CDR1 MDHEN and CDR2 SYDVKM. This CDR3 region has 15 residues. The CDR3 region has the DNA TGTGCCAGCAGTTCCGGGTCGAACTCTGGAAACACCATATATTTT. It yields the protein CASSSGSNSGNTIYF.

There are a few counts of this clonotype. The chain has TRBV5-1 and TRBJ2-7; D perhaps matches TRBD2 (6 bases). The germline CDR1 and CDR2 sequences are SGHRS and YFSETQ. CDR3 length: 14 amino acids. V lost 4 bases to trimming and J lost 3 bases, with 14 bases between them. In nucleotides, the CDR3 is TGCGCCAGCAGCCCCTCGGGGGATAGCTACGAGCAGTACTTC. It yields the protein CASSPSGDSYEQYF.

This clonotype was seen only a few times. The chain carries TRBV18 and TRBJ2-5; D remains unclear. In germline, CDR1 is KGHSH, CDR2 LQKENI. The V gene lost 3 bases and the J gene lost 4 bases, with 18 bases spanning the gap. The CDR3 extends over 16 amino acids. As DNA, the CDR3 is TGTGCCAGCTCACCGACGAGTGGCCGCCTAACAGAGACCCAGTACTTC. Its translation is CASSPTSGRLTETQYF.

The gene calls are TRBV30 and TRBJ1-4, with TRBD1 as a possible D gene (5 bases). The CDR3 runs 15 residues. Germline CDR1 and CDR2: GTSNPN and SVGIG (reference sequence). The germline V and J ends were trimmed by 0 bases and 8 bases, with 16 bases remaining between them. The CDR3 sequence: CAWSVLIGGAEKLFF. CDR3 nucleotides: TGTGCCTGGAGTGTACTAATCGGGGGTGCGGAAAAACTGTTTTTT.

This clonotype was recorded once. The V gene is TRBV30, the J gene TRBJ1-2, with 7 bases that match TRBD1. The CDR3 totals 13 residues. CDR1 is GTSNPN and CDR2 is SVGIG in the germline V gene (reference sequence). Unmatched junction bases numbered 9, after V lost 5 bases and J lost 6 bases. As DNA, the CDR3 is TGTGCCTGGGGAAAACAGGGGACGGATGGCTACACCTTC. It is translated as CAWGKQGTDGYTF.

The chain has TRBV29-1 and TRBJ1-2, with a weak D call TRBD1 (5 bases). Germline V gives CDR1 SQVTM, CDR2 ANQGSEA. V lost 7 bases to trimming and J lost 0 bases, with 12 bases between them. This CDR3 comprises 13 residues. CDR3 DNA: TGCAGCGCCGGTGACAGAGCTAACTATGGCTACACCTTC. This translates into CSAGDRANYGYTF. The complete variable domain, with remaining parts taken from reference TRBV29-1 and TRBJ1-2, reads SAVISQKPSRDICQRGTSLTIQCQVDSQVTMMFWYRQQPGQSLTLIATANQGSEATYESGFVIDKFPISRPNLTFSTLTVSNMSPEDSSIYLCSAGDRANYGYTFGSGTRLTVV.